The next 21 T cell receptor beta chains were all read from a single sample in a study of T cell responses to AZD1222 COVID-19 vaccine. Libraries were prepared by immunoSEQ multiplex PCR; TCRdb keeps only in-frame clonotypes and omits some of them. Altogether some 95,000 clones are present, 80% to 90% being singletons, with the ten largest covering roughly 6%. Here the sequenced sample was peripheral blood, taken on day 0 of AZD1222 vaccination. These receptors all come from an adult in good health.

The chain has TRBV5-1 and TRBJ2-1; possibly TRBD2 for D (5 bases). Deletions cut 3 bases from V and 0 bases from J, with 10 bases between. This CDR3 is built from 15 residues. Germline values: CDR1 SGHRS, CDR2 YFSETQ. CDR3 sequence: CASSSDTSSYNEQFF. The CDR3 region has the DNA TGCGCCAGCAGCTCCGATACTAGCTCCTACAATGAGCAGTTCTTC.

CDR3 region: CASAGNSNQPQHF. The DNA for the CDR3 is TGTGCCAGTGCAGGGAATAGCAATCAGCCCCAGCATTTT. This chain joins TRBV19 and TRBJ1-5; a possible D gene is TRBD1 (5 bases). The CDR3 is 13 amino acids. Germline values: CDR1 LNHDA, CDR2 SQIVND (reference sequence). Trimming cost V 8 bases and J 0 bases, with 8 bases left between them.

The chain combines TRBV5-4 with TRBJ2-2; TRBD1 is a possible D gene (6 bases). V shed 1 base and J shed 5 bases, with 12 bases lying between them. This CDR3 has 15 amino acids. Germline lookup yields CDR1 SGHNT and CDR2 YYREEE (reference sequence). This CDR3 is CASSLSTGWTGELFF. In nucleotides, the CDR3 is TGTGCCAGCAGCTTGAGTACAGGGTGGACCGGGGAGCTGTTTTTT.

This clone was seen only once. The V gene is TRBV5-4, the J gene TRBJ1-3, with 7 bases lining up with TRBD1. V lost 2 bases, J lost 7 bases, and 6 bases stayed unmatched. CDR1 is SGHNT, CDR2 YYREEE, per germline (reference sequence). The CDR3 covers 14 residues. The DNA for the CDR3 is TGTGCCAGCAGCTTAACAGACAGGGATAACACCATATATTTT. Translated: CASSLTDRDNTIYF.

The chain has TRBV7-9 and TRBJ1-6, with D tentatively TRBD1 (6 bases). Trimming stripped 5 bases from V and 6 bases from J, with 17 bases between. The CDR3 is 16 amino acids. Germline-derived CDR1 and CDR2 are SEHNR and FQNEAQ (reference sequence). CDR3 DNA: TGTGCCAGCAGCGACCTGGCGGGGGCCGGTAATTCACCCCTCCACTTT. Translation gives CASSDLAGAGNSPLHF. Combining the CDR3 with reference TRBV7-9 and TRBJ1-6 gives the whole variable domain DTGVSQNPRHKITKRGQNVTFRCDPISEHNRLYWYRQTLGQGPEFLTYFQNEAQLEKSRLLSDRFSAERPKGSFSTLEIQRTEQGDSAMYLCASSDLAGAGNSPLHFGNGTRLTVT.

The chain employs TRBV30 and TRBJ1-3; TRBD1 is a possible D gene (5 bases). Germline lookup yields CDR1 GTSNPN and CDR2 SVGIG (reference sequence). Trimming took 3 bases from V and 0 from J, leaving 9 bases between them. CDR3 length equals 14 residues. The CDR3 nucleotides read TGTGCCTGGAGCGGACAAACCTCTGGAAACACCATATATTTT. Translating it yields CAWSGQTSGNTIYF.

The gene calls are TRBV6-2 or TRBV6-3 and TRBJ2-2; no clear D. From germline, CDR1 is MNHEY and CDR2 SVGEGT. Trimming took 6 bases from V and 4 from J, leaving 9 bases between them. CDR3 length: 13 amino acids. CDR3 in amino acids: CASSPQATGELFF. The CDR3 nucleotides are TGTGCCAGCAGCCCTCAGGCCACCGGGGAGCTGTTTTTT.

The rearrangement uses TRBV6-2 or TRBV6-3 and TRBJ2-4; D is perhaps TRBD2 (6 bases). The V end lost 2 bases, the J end lost 10 bases, and 18 bases lay between the germline ends. This CDR3 has 15 residues. Germline values: CDR1 MNHEY, CDR2 SVGEGT. The DNA for the CDR3 is TGTGCCAGCAGTTACCGGACTACCACGAAGAGGATTCAGTACTTC. Translation: CASSYRTTTKRIQYF.

This clone was seen just once. The J gene is TRBJ1-3, the V gene TRBV5-1; 9 bases line up with TRBD1. From germline, CDR1 is SGHRS and CDR2 YFSETQ. This CDR3 comprises 15 residues. Trimming at V came to 4 bases and at J to 2 bases, leaving 4 bases not matched to a gene. Written as DNA, the CDR3 is TGCGCCAGCAGCCAAACAGGGGGCGCTGGAAACACCATATATTTT. This gives the protein CASSQTGGAGNTIYF.

The chain joins TRBV29-1 to TRBJ1-1; 9 bases are shared with TRBD1. Germline assignment: CDR1 SQVTM and CDR2 ANQGSEA. The CDR3 length is 11 residues. The V segment lost 7 bases and the J segment 7 bases; nucleotides outside the gene matches: 4. The CDR3 here is CSGDRVHEAFF. In nucleotides, the CDR3 is TGCAGCGGGGACAGGGTCCATGAAGCTTTCTTT.

This rearrangement joins TRBV13 to TRBJ2-1, with 10 bases that match TRBD2. The CDR3 extends over 15 amino acids. Germline V lookup: CDR1 PRHDT, CDR2 FYEKMQ (reference sequence). The V segment lost 5 bases and the J segment 9 bases; nucleotides outside the gene matches: 10. The CDR3 region has the DNA TGTGCCAGCAGCCTCGGACTAGCGGACGGGGGTGAGCAGTTCTTC. This translates into CASSLGLADGGEQFF. Full variable domain (missing parts from reference TRBV13 and TRBJ2-1): AAGVIQSPRHLIKEKRETATLKCYPIPRHDTVYWYQQGPGQDPQFLISFYEKMQSDKGSIPDRFSAQQFSDYHSELNMSSLELGDSALYFCASSLGLADGGEQFFGPGTRLTVL.

This clone has more than one count but fewer than ten. The genes are TRBV27 and TRBJ1-4; TRBD1 matches 7 bases. With V trimmed by 7 bases and J by 1 base, 6 bases remained unmatched. The CDR3 is made up of 15 amino acids. Germline loops: CDR1 MNHEY, CDR2 SMNVEV (reference sequence). CDR3 bases: TGTGCCAGCACTAGGAACAGGGGAACTAATGAAAAACTGTTTTTT. It is translated as CASTRNRGTNEKLFF.

The chain has TRBV4-2 and TRBJ1-1; the D is unclear. This CDR3 is 13 amino acids long. In germline, CDR1 is LGHNA, CDR2 YNFKEQ. Trimming stripped 2 bases from V and 0 bases from J, with 4 bases between. DNA of the CDR3: TGTGCCAGCAGCCAAACAGTGAACACTGAAGCTTTCTTT. Translation: CASSQTVNTEAFF.

This clone was observed a single time. The chain carries TRBV6-5 and TRBJ2-3; possibly TRBD2 for D (6 bases). The CDR3 is made up of 15 amino acids. Between the trimmed V and J ends, which lost 1 base and 1 base, there was a span of 9 bases. The germline gives CDR1 MNHEY, CDR2 SVGAGI. CDR3 residues: CASSYYGGGTDTQYF. CDR3 sequence (DNA): TGTGCCAGCAGTTACTACGGGGGTGGCACAGATACGCAGTATTTT.

This chain connects TRBV28 to TRBJ1-6, with 7 bases aligning to TRBD1. The CDR3 is made up of 15 amino acids. Losses at the gene ends were 4 bases for V and 6 bases for J; bases not matched to a gene: 6. Germline V CDR1 and CDR2: MDHEN, SYDVKM. This chain's CDR3 is CASSSLGTANSPLHF. The CDR3, as DNA: TGTGCCAGCAGTTCCCTCGGGACAGCTAATTCACCCCTCCACTTT.

This clone has a single count. The chain couples TRBV19 to TRBJ2-3, with D possibly matching TRBD1 (6 bases). V lost 0 bases to trimming and J lost 3 bases, with 10 bases between them. This CDR3 is 15 amino acids long. CDR1 and CDR2 (germline): LNHDA, SQIVND (reference sequence). This CDR3 is CASSIDQGWTDTQYF. The CDR3 DNA sequence: TGTGCCAGTAGTATAGATCAGGGGTGGACAGATACGCAGTATTTT.

The chain joins TRBV7-2 to TRBJ1-6; possible D gene TRBD1, 5 bases. Trimming cost V 5 bases and J 9 bases, with 17 bases left between them. This CDR3 is 15 amino acids long. Germline V gene data show CDR1 as SGHTA and CDR2 as FQGNSA. CDR3 sequence reads: CASSPVQGRSSPLHF. The CDR3 DNA is TGTGCCAGCAGCCCAGTCCAGGGACGAAGTTCACCCCTCCACTTT.

Points on this clone: A junction boundary mismatches the germline segment, possibly from a read error. V and J are TRBV7-7 and TRBJ2-3, with TRBD2 matching over 11 bases. There are 15 residues in the CDR3. The germline V gene has CDR1 SSHAT and CDR2 FNYEAQ (reference sequence). CDR3 loop: CASSSLAGGTDTQYF. The CDR3 DNA follows: TGTGCTAGCAGCTCACTAGCGGGAGGCACAGATACGCAGTATTTT.

This clone appeared once. This rearrangement joins TRBV6-6 to TRBJ1-3; 11 bases agree with TRBD1. The CDR3 extends over 17 amino acids. Germline lookup yields CDR1 MNHNY and CDR2 SVGAGI (reference sequence). With 5 bases clipped from V and 0 bases from J, the junction kept 6 bases outside the gene matches. The CDR3 spells CASSPPGQGVSGNTIYF. In DNA form, the CDR3 reads TGTGCCAGCAGTCCACCGGGACAGGGGGTCTCTGGAAACACCATATATTTT.

The genes are TRBV7-8 and TRBJ2-7, with no clear D. Per the germline V gene, CDR1 is SGHVS and CDR2 is FQNEAQ. V shed 7 bases and J shed 7 bases, with 17 bases lying between them. CDR3 length: 13 residues. CDR3 sequence: CASKSVEIQEQYF. The CDR3 DNA reads as TGTGCCAGCAAATCCGTGGAAATTCAAGAGCAGTACTTC.

The table lists this clone with a few counts. The chain couples TRBV23-1 to TRBJ1-4; 7 bases are shared with TRBD1. TRBV23-1 is sorted into the ORF group, with uncertain function. The CDR3 length is 18 residues. The trim removed 3 bases at V and 7 bases at J, leaving 17 bases unmatched. The CDR3 DNA reads as TGCGCCAGCAGTCATTACGCCTTACGGACAGGACGGGTTGAAAAACTGTTTTTT. It codes for CASSHYALRTGRVEKLFF.